A single sample is the source of the 25 T cell receptor beta chains below, sequenced in a study of memory CD4+ T cells and cytomegalovirus serostatus. The repertoire was sequenced with immunoSEQ multiplex PCR; TCRdb's copy has only in-frame clones and lacks some. The sample has roughly 86,000 clones; about four fifths are singletons. Single viable CD3+CD4+CD8-CD45RO+ cells were sorted as the memory CD4+ T cells. The sequencing sample was made of memory CD4+ T cells from blood. Receptor source: an adult in good health and CMV-seropositive.

J is TRBJ2-2 and V is TRBV29-1; D is perhaps TRBD1 (5 bases). Germline CDR1 reads SQVTM; CDR2 reads ANQGSEA. CDR3 length equals 13 residues. V lost 7 bases, J lost 4 bases, and 13 bases lay in between. The CDR3 coding sequence is TGCAGCGCAAACCCAGGGATCACCGGGGAGCTGTTTTTT. This sequence encodes CSANPGITGELFF.

This clone was seen only a few times. This chain connects TRBV13 to TRBJ2-4; D might be TRBD1 (6 bases). Germline V lookup: CDR1 PRHDT, CDR2 FYEKMQ (reference sequence). The CDR3 has 15 amino acids. Trimming removed 5 bases from V and 4 bases from J, with 15 bases in between. CDR3 region: CASSPRTAPKNIQYF. CDR3 in DNA: TGTGCCAGCAGCCCGCGGACAGCACCAAAAAACATTCAGTACTTC.

This clone was counted once. The chain links TRBV28 to TRBJ2-7, with TRBD1 matching 7 bases. Per germline, CDR1 MDHEN and CDR2 SYDVKM. V shed 6 bases, J shed 2 bases, and the junction held 4 bases outside the gene matches. This CDR3 comprises 13 residues. CDR3 protein: CASSSGQTYEQYF. CDR3 nucleotide sequence: TGTGCCAGCAGCTCGGGACAGACCTACGAGCAGTACTTC.

The chain joins TRBV19 to TRBJ1-2; D is perhaps TRBD1 (5 bases). Between the trimmed V and J ends, which lost 5 bases and 3 bases, there was a span of 13 bases. The germline CDR1 and CDR2 sequences are LNHDA and SQIVND (reference sequence). The CDR3 contains 14 residues. CDR3 sequence reads: CASSFSGTDYGYTF. The DNA for the CDR3 is TGTGCCAGTAGTTTTTCCGGGACTGACTATGGCTACACCTTC.

The chain recombines TRBV6-1 with TRBJ1-5, with D perhaps matching TRBD1 (5 bases). Germline-derived CDR1 and CDR2 are MNHNS and SASEGT. The length of the CDR3 is 15 residues. Trimming shortened V by 6 bases and J by 4 bases, and 16 bases separated the two germline ends. The CDR3 spells CASRLDQGGNQPQHF. DNA of the CDR3: TGTGCCAGCAGGCTAGATCAGGGAGGAAATCAGCCCCAGCATTTT.

This clone was counted between two and nine times. The chain couples TRBV18 to TRBJ1-4; the D gene is possibly TRBD1 (5 bases). The V end lost 6 bases, the J end lost 6 bases, and 11 bases lay between the germline ends. The germline V gene has CDR1 KGHSH and CDR2 LQKENI. There are 13 residues in the CDR3. In DNA, the CDR3 is TGTGCCAGCTCCCGGGACGGGCATGAAAAACTGTTTTTT. Protein sequence: CASSRDGHEKLFF. Variable domain in full (rest from reference TRBV18 and TRBJ1-4): NAGVMQNPRHLVRRRGQEARLRCSPMKGHSHVYWYRQLPEEGLKFMVYLQKENIIDESGMPKERFSAEFPKEGPSILRIQQVVRGDSAAYFCASSRDGHEKLFFGSGTQLSVL.

The rearrangement joins TRBV2 to TRBJ2-5, with 7 bases that match TRBD1. V dropped 5 bases and J dropped 5; count of bases not matched to a gene: 2. The CDR3 totals 12 residues. Germline-derived CDR1 and CDR2 are SNHLY and FYNNEI. In DNA form, the CDR3 reads TGTGCCAGCAGTTCCAGGGGGGAGACCCAGTACTTC. Its protein product is CASSSRGETQYF. The full variable domain, in which reference TRBV2 and TRBJ2-5 provide the parts outside the CDR3, is EPEVTQTPSHQVTQMGQEVILRCVPISNHLYFYWYRQILGQKVEFLVSFYNNEISEKSEIFDDQFSVERPDGSNFTLKIRSTKLEDSAMYFCASSSRGETQYFGPGTRLLVL.

V and J are TRBV30 and TRBJ2-1; perhaps TRBD2 as D (5 bases). Per the germline V gene, CDR1 is GTSNPN and CDR2 is SVGIG (reference sequence). V dropped 5 bases and J dropped 9 bases, with 8 bases sitting between them. The CDR3 covers 10 residues. CDR3 coding DNA: TGTGCCTGGGGACTCGTTGAGCAGTTCTTC. The encoded protein is CAWGLVEQFF.

This clone was found a few times. The V gene is TRBV6-5, the J gene TRBJ1-4; D unresolved. The CDR3 is made up of 14 amino acids. V lost 8 bases and J lost 7, with 17 bases in between. Germline assignment: CDR1 MNHEY and CDR2 SVGAGI. CDR3 protein: CASASISIVEKLFF. In DNA, the CDR3 is TGTGCCAGCGCATCTATCTCAATTGTTGAAAAACTGTTTTTT.

CDR3 sequence: CASSPRREMAMNTEAFF. In DNA, the CDR3 is TGTGCCAGCTCACCACGGAGGGAAATGGCCATGAACACTGAAGCTTTCTTT. V is TRBV18 and J is TRBJ1-1; D gene ambiguous. Germline V gene data show CDR1 as KGHSH and CDR2 as LQKENI. The CDR3 loop spans 17 amino acids. V lost 1 base to trimming and J lost 0 bases, with 15 bases between them.

The chain couples TRBV27 to TRBJ2-7, with 11 bases aligning to TRBD2. Unmatched junction bases numbered 6, after V lost 7 bases and J lost 4 bases. The CDR3 consists of 14 residues. From germline, CDR1 is MNHEY and CDR2 SMNVEV (reference sequence). CDR3 protein: CASISRLAGYEQYF. The CDR3, as DNA: TGTGCCAGCATTTCTCGACTAGCGGGGTACGAGCAGTACTTC.

This clone was detected a few times. This chain uses TRBV7-2 with TRBJ1-1; D is undetermined. Germline V gene sequence: CDR1 SGHTA, CDR2 FQGNSA. The CDR3 runs 13 residues. V was clipped by 3 bases and J by 1 base, with 6 bases between them. CDR3 nucleotides: TGTGCCAGCAGCTTGGCAGGGAACACTGAAGCTTTCTTT. This translates into CASSLAGNTEAFF.

The V gene is TRBV6-8, the J gene TRBJ2-3, with 12 bases identical to TRBD2. Looked up from germline, CDR1 is MNHGY and CDR2 is SAAAGT. V was pared by 7 bases and J by 5 bases, with 13 bases of the junction left unmatched. The CDR3 consists of 17 residues. The CDR3 DNA sequence: TGTGCCAGCACCACCGAACCCCAGACTAGCGGGAGAGATACGCAGTATTTT. Encoded protein: CASTTEPQTSGRDTQYF.

The chain combines TRBV5-1 with TRBJ2-2; 9 bases map to TRBD1. Germline values: CDR1 SGHRS, CDR2 YFSETQ. This CDR3 comprises 15 residues. V lost 5 bases to trimming and J lost 2 bases; unmatched junction nucleotides: 4. In DNA form, the CDR3 reads TGCGCCAGCAGTAAGGGACAGGGAAACACCGGGGAGCTGTTTTTT. This sequence encodes CASSKGQGNTGELFF. Combining the CDR3 with reference TRBV5-1 and TRBJ2-2 gives the whole variable domain KAGVTQTPRYLIKTRGQQVTLSCSPISGHRSVSWYQQTPGQGLQFLFEYFSETQRNKGNFPGRFSGRQFSNSRSEMNVSTLELGDSALYLCASSKGQGNTGELFFGEGSRLTVL.

A few counts support this clone. The J gene is TRBJ2-1, the V gene TRBV11-1, with unresolved D. Looked up from germline, CDR1 is SGHAT and CDR2 is FQDESV (reference sequence). CDR3 size: 15 residues. The V end was cut by 7 bases, the J end by 0 bases, with 13 bases between. The CDR3 DNA is TGTGCCAGCACGGTGTGGGCAAGCTCCTACAATGAGCAGTTCTTC. Amino acid sequence: CASTVWASSYNEQFF.

V gene TRBV5-1 combines with J gene TRBJ2-5; D may be TRBD1 or TRBD2 (5 bases each). The CDR3 totals 13 residues. V was trimmed by 2 bases and J by 5 bases, leaving 10 bases between them. Germline V gene sequence: CDR1 SGHRS, CDR2 YFSETQ. CDR3 sequence (DNA): TGCGCCAGCAGCTTTGGGACGTTGGAGACCCAGTACTTC. As protein: CASSFGTLETQYF.

The sample holds one count of this clone. The chain couples TRBV9 to TRBJ2-5; 11 positions match TRBD1. V lost 3 bases and J lost 5; bases outside the gene matches: 6. The length of the CDR3 is 15 residues. The germline V gene has CDR1 SGDLS and CDR2 YYNGEE. The CDR3: CASSAGQGAAETQYF. For the CDR3, the DNA is TGTGCCAGCAGCGCCGGACAGGGGGCGGCTGAGACCCAGTACTTC.

The CDR3 sequence is CASSPGGATNEKLFF. The CDR3 coding sequence is TGTGCCAGCAGCCCCGGGGGGGCAACTAATGAAAAACTGTTTTTT. The chain employs TRBV25-1 and TRBJ1-4, with D possibly being TRBD1 (5 bases). This CDR3 region has 15 residues. CDR1 MGHDK and CDR2 SYGVNS come from the germline V gene. V was pared by 6 bases and J by 0 bases, with 11 bases between.

The chain combines TRBV2 with TRBJ2-1, with a possible D match to TRBD2 (5 bases). The CDR3 consists of 14 residues. The V gene lost 8 bases and the J gene lost 6 bases, with 17 bases spanning the gap. Germline-derived CDR1 and CDR2 are SNHLY and FYNNEI. The CDR3: CASGKMGATNEQFF. CDR3 DNA sequence: TGTGCCAGCGGAAAGATGGGAGCCACCAATGAGCAGTTCTTC.

The J gene is TRBJ2-7, the V gene TRBV6-1, with 11 bases matching TRBD2. Germline CDR1 reads MNHNS; CDR2 reads SASEGT. V was clipped by 8 bases and J by 6 bases; unmatched bases: 12. There are 15 residues in the CDR3. CDR3: CASPRVAGGPGEQYF. CDR3 sequence (DNA): TGTGCCAGCCCACGGGTAGCGGGAGGGCCCGGCGAGCAGTACTTC.

The chain carries TRBV2 and TRBJ1-4; D gene ambiguous. Germline-derived CDR1 and CDR2 are SNHLY and FYNNEI. V lost 6 bases and J lost 0, with 8 bases in between. The CDR3 totals 14 residues. The CDR3 nucleotides are TGTGCCAGCAGCTACAGCTCAACTAATGAAAAACTGTTTTTT. Translated: CASSYSSTNEKLFF.

The V and J genes are TRBV7-2 and TRBJ2-7, with TRBD1 as a possible D gene (6 bases). V lost 2 bases and J lost 7, with 15 bases in between. The CDR3 runs to 14 residues. The germline CDR1 and CDR2 sequences are SGHTA and FQGNSA. The CDR3 sequence is CASSLQGTPREQYF. CDR3 nucleotide sequence: TGTGCCAGCAGCTTACAGGGGACCCCAAGGGAGCAGTACTTC.

V is TRBV2 and J is TRBJ2-1, with 12 bases matching TRBD2. The CDR3 is made up of 15 amino acids. Germline CDR1 SNHLY, CDR2 FYNNEI. Trimming removed 0 bases from V and 10 bases from J; junction bases left unmatched: 4. The CDR3 here is CASSEALAGGLEQFF. The CDR3 DNA reads as TGTGCCAGCAGTGAAGCCCTAGCGGGAGGGTTAGAGCAGTTCTTC.

The genes are TRBV6-1 and TRBJ2-2; 8 bases are shared with TRBD1. Germline V gene lookup returns CDR1 MNHNS and CDR2 SASEGT. J was trimmed by 6 bases and V by 5 bases; bases with no gene match: 8. There are 15 residues in the CDR3. The CDR3, as DNA: TGTGCCAGCAGTAGACAGGGGACATTCGCCGGGGAGCTGTTTTTT. It codes for CASSRQGTFAGELFF.

CDR3 protein: CASRTAKVGNTEAFF. CDR3 bases: TGTGCCAGCAGGACAGCAAAAGTCGGGAACACTGAAGCTTTCTTT. This chain connects TRBV6-5 to TRBJ1-1; possible D gene TRBD1, 5 bases. The CDR3 runs to 15 residues. Germline CDR1 reads MNHEY; CDR2 reads SVGAGI. Trimming took 6 bases from V and 1 from J, leaving 15 bases between them.